This TCR beta chain is from a study of T-cell reconstitution after alpha-beta-depleted transplantation in children (dated by TCRdb to the mid-2010s). Regarding the research as a whole: Using TCR repertoire profiling, the study followed T-cell immune reconstitution in a quantitative way in children after TCRalphabeta/CD19-depleted allogeneic hematopoietic cell transplantation. General conclusions and limits of the study: The apparently early recovery of alphabetaT-cell counts about two months after transplant reportedly depended on only several hundred rapidly expanded clones that came from non-depleted graft cells. Over subsequent months, a decline in hyperexpanded clone frequencies was noted, and after one year, T-cell counts and TCRbeta diversity were mostly ascribed to newly produced T cells. In some patients, high TCRbeta diversity at day 60 was attributed to recipient T cells and intrathymic progenitors that had survived conditioning.

The CDR3, from cysteine to phenylalanine, totals 14 residues. The CDR3 DNA has 42 bases and is translated from base 1. Deletion took 3 bases off V and 0 bases off J, with a span of 10 bases between the germline ends. The germline V gene specifies SQVTM as CDR1 and ANQGSEA as CDR2. Interpreted using the paper, the treatment or condition label stands for: allogeneic hematopoietic cell transplantation with graft depleted of TCRalphabeta T cells and CD19 B cells. The transplant recipients were children given TCRalphabeta/CD19-depleted allogeneic hematopoietic cell grafts. Library creation used PCR. Reads for this sample came from an Illumina HiSeq 2500. Molecular barcoding was employed in the preparation of TCR libraries, with unique molecular identifiers being used to normalize TCRbeta repertoire quantification. Starting from the raw public reads, TCRdb applied fastp trimming at Q25, assembled clones with MiXCR and retained in-frame beta chains. Each entry merges the rows of one CDR3 protein and shows their most common DNA and genes. Counted in this sample were 300,000 to 400,000 distinct CDR3 sequences; approximately 20% of them appeared once. The ten largest clones take up 9.5% to 12% of the sample.

This clonotype has only a few counts. The antigen it recognizes is unknown. One base away there is no much larger clone; base qualities are not given. Rearrangement joined TRBV29-1 to TRBJ2-3, with no D gene named confidently. This sample comprised PBMCs, mostly from graft donor cells, obtained 180 days after TCRalphabeta/CD19-depleted stem cell transplant. This sequence originates from a male patient younger than 18 who had a stem cell transplant for acute lymphoblastic leukemia, so the T cells may come from the graft donor. The CDR3 reads CSVDGVPSTDTQYF. Here is the DNA: TGCAGCGTTGATGGTGTTCCGAGCACAGATACGCAGTATTTT.